This passage covers 21 T cell receptor beta chains from one sample sequenced in a study of beta chain features in type 1 diabetes. Expressed TCRB transcripts were sequenced after all isolated RNA was converted to cDNA. Profiling relied on immunoSEQ multiplex PCR, and the TCRdb table lists in-frame clones only, not all of them. The sample carries around 250,000 clones, about 25% recorded once. The sequenced material came from central memory CD4+ T cells from blood. These TCRs come from a man aged 25 to 40 in good health.

Ten or more counts support this clone. The rearrangement joins TRBV30 to TRBJ2-5; no firm D call. The CDR3 spans 15 residues. Germline loops: CDR1 GTSNPN, CDR2 SVGIG (reference sequence). V lost 0 bases and J 1 base, leaving 12 bases between the germline ends. The CDR3 coding sequence is TGTGCCTGGAGTGTGAGAGTTGGGCCCCAAGAGACCCAGTACTTC. As protein: CAWSVRVGPQETQYF.

In this sample, this clone turned up a few times. The chain joins TRBV29-1 to TRBJ1-2; D is uncertain. Per germline, CDR1 SQVTM and CDR2 ANQGSEA. V lost 6 bases and J lost 9, with 14 bases in between. This CDR3 has 11 residues. CDR3 region: CSVSGKGSYTF. The CDR3 DNA is TGCAGCGTCTCCGGGAAAGGAAGCTACACCTTC. Based on the CDR3 plus reference TRBV29-1 and TRBJ1-2, the full variable domain is SAVISQKPSRDICQRGTSLTIQCQVDSQVTMMFWYRQQPGQSLTLIATANQGSEATYESGFVIDKFPISRPNLTFSTLTVSNMSPEDSSIYLCSVSGKGSYTFGSGTRLTVV.

With respect to this clone: At one end the junction does not follow the germline gene, possibly because of a read error. The V and J genes are TRBV5-4 and TRBJ2-3; D call uncertain. This CDR3 spans 13 amino acids. CDR1 and CDR2 (germline): SGHNT, YYREEE (reference sequence). The CDR3 coding sequence is TGTGCCCGCAGTCGTGGGGGCACAGATACGCAGTATTTT. Amino acid sequence: CARSRGGTDTQYF.

The V and J genes are TRBV5-6 and TRBJ2-5, with no clear D. The length of the CDR3 is 15 residues. Germline V gene data show CDR1 as SGHDT and CDR2 as YYEEEE. V dropped 1 base and J dropped 1 base, with 11 bases sitting between them. The CDR3 nucleotides are TGTGCCAGCAGCTTGTCTAGGTCCGGCCAAGAGACCCAGTACTTC. Translated, it gives CASSLSRSGQETQYF.

The chain uses TRBV30 and TRBJ1-1, with unresolved D. This CDR3 contains 15 residues. Looked up from germline, CDR1 is GTSNPN and CDR2 is SVGIG (reference sequence). The ends were cut back, 4 bases at V and 5 bases at J, with 20 bases in the middle. CDR3 residues: CAWKPPSPGRTEAFF. CDR3 sequence (DNA): TGTGCCTGGAAGCCCCCGAGCCCCGGGCGTACTGAAGCTTTCTTT.

This chain links TRBV13 with TRBJ2-7, with D possibly matching TRBD2 (6 bases). V was cut by 1 base and J by 5 bases, with 9 bases left in between. The CDR3 has 13 amino acids. Per the germline V gene, CDR1 is PRHDT and CDR2 is FYEKMQ (reference sequence). The CDR3 sequence is CASSLVSGDEQYF. The CDR3 region has the DNA TGTGCCAGCAGCTTAGTATCGGGGGACGAGCAGTACTTC.

This clone was detected only a few times. The J gene is TRBJ2-7, the V gene TRBV27; 15 nucleotides line up with TRBD2. Germline loops: CDR1 MNHEY, CDR2 SMNVEV (reference sequence). This CDR3 is built from 16 residues. With V trimmed by 5 bases and J by 7 bases, 9 bases remained unmatched. The CDR3 loop is CASSPGLAGGPGEQYF. The CDR3, as DNA: TGTGCCAGCAGTCCCGGACTAGCGGGAGGGCCGGGGGAGCAGTACTTC.

A few counts support this clone. The chain recombines TRBV6-5 with TRBJ2-7, with TRBD2 identical over 13 bases. Trimming took 6 bases from V and 6 from J; bases not matched to a gene: 8. Germline assignment: CDR1 MNHEY and CDR2 SVGAGI. This CDR3 has 15 amino acids. CDR3 amino acids: CASSRGTSGTFEQYF. CDR3 sequence (DNA): TGTGCCAGCAGCCGAGGGACTAGCGGGACGTTCGAGCAGTACTTC.

The genes are TRBV18 and TRBJ1-1; D unresolved. The CDR3 contains 15 residues. Trimming removed 1 base from V and 1 base from J, with 10 bases in between. Germline loops: CDR1 KGHSH, CDR2 LQKENI. CDR3 nucleotides: TGTGCCAGCTCACCACAGGTAAACGAGAACACTGAAGCTTTCTTT. This gives the protein CASSPQVNENTEAFF.

The chain recombines TRBV29-1 with TRBJ2-1, with a possible D match to TRBD2 (6 bases). The germline CDR1 and CDR2 sequences are SQVTM and ANQGSEA. V shed 2 bases and J shed 2 bases, with 10 bases lying between them. This CDR3 is 14 amino acids long. CDR3 amino acids: CSVEQGGTYNEQFF. CDR3 DNA sequence: TGCAGCGTTGAACAGGGAGGCACCTACAATGAGCAGTTCTTC.

This clone was detected a few times. This CDR3 is CASSLGHFSYNEQFF. CDR3 DNA: TGTGCCAGCAGCTTGGGACACTTCTCCTACAATGAGCAGTTCTTC. The V and J genes are TRBV7-2 and TRBJ2-1, with D possibly TRBD1 on 6 matching bases. In germline, CDR1 is SGHTA, CDR2 FQGNSA. Trimming removed 3 bases from V and 0 bases from J, with 9 bases in between. The CDR3 is made up of 15 amino acids. Supplemented by reference TRBV7-2 and TRBJ2-1, the full variable domain reads GAGVSQSPSNKVTEKGKDVELRCDPISGHTALYWYRQSLGQGLEFLIYFQGNSAPDKSGLPSDRFSAERTGGSVSTLTIQRTQQEDSAVYLCASSLGHFSYNEQFFGPGTRLTVL.

This rearrangement joins TRBV7-2 to TRBJ2-5; 13 bases are shared with TRBD2. CDR1 and CDR2 from the germline V gene are SGHTA and FQGNSA. The trim removed 6 bases at V and 5 bases at J, leaving 12 bases unmatched. This CDR3 comprises 17 residues. CDR3 nucleotide sequence: TGTGCCAGCAGTTTCGGACTAGCGGGAGTTCGTAGCGAGACCCAGTACTTC. This sequence encodes CASSFGLAGVRSETQYF.

This clone was found many times. The chain joins TRBV30 to TRBJ2-1, with 9 bases fitting TRBD2. This CDR3 has 14 amino acids. Per germline, CDR1 GTSNPN and CDR2 SVGIG (reference sequence). J gave up 6 bases and V 2 bases, and 5 bases lay outside the gene matches. As DNA, the CDR3 is TGTGCCTGGAGTAGCGGGGGGATTCCCAATGAGCAGTTCTTC. Amino acids: CAWSSGGIPNEQFF.

This chain links TRBV30 with TRBJ2-1; 7 bases align to TRBD1. In germline, CDR1 is GTSNPN, CDR2 SVGIG (reference sequence). There are 16 residues in the CDR3. V trimming: 4 bases; J trimming: 5 bases; junction bases outside the gene matches: 14. The CDR3 DNA follows: TGTGCCTGGACCGACCGACAGGGCCAGCGCGACAATGAGCAGTTCTTC. This gives the protein CAWTDRQGQRDNEQFF.

This clone has a handful of counts. The chain has TRBV30 and TRBJ2-5; D tentatively reads TRBD1 or TRBD2 (5 bases each). CDR3 length: 12 residues. The germline CDR1 and CDR2 sequences are GTSNPN and SVGIG (reference sequence). The ends were cut back, 5 bases at V and 5 bases at J, with 12 bases in the middle. The CDR3 loop reads CAWFLAGETQYF. CDR3 DNA: TGTGCCTGGTTTCTAGCAGGGGAGACCCAGTACTTC.

The CDR3 protein is CASSLAGSGETQYF. CDR3 coding DNA: TGTGCCAGCAGCTTAGCAGGATCAGGGGAGACCCAGTACTTC. The chain employs TRBV7-9 and TRBJ2-5, with D possibly TRBD1 on 5 matching bases. CDR1 is SEHNR, CDR2 FQNEAQ, per germline (reference sequence). The CDR3 extends over 14 amino acids. V lost 0 bases and J lost 5, with 10 bases in between. The entire variable domain, with the rest obtained from reference TRBV7-9 and TRBJ2-5, is as follows: DTGVSQNPRHKITKRGQNVTFRCDPISEHNRLYWYRQTLGQGPEFLTYFQNEAQLEKSRLLSDRFSAERPKGSFSTLEIQRTEQGDSAMYLCASSLAGSGETQYFGPGTRLLVL.

A few counts support this clone. V is TRBV5-6 and J is TRBJ2-5, with TRBD2 matching 11 bases. The junction had 1 base not matched to a gene; V was cut back by 3 bases and J by 0 bases. The germline V gene encodes CDR1 SGHDT and CDR2 YYEEEE. The CDR3 is 15 residues long. The CDR3 nucleotides read TGTGCCAGCAGCTCACTAGCGGGGGACCAAGAGACCCAGTACTTC. As protein: CASSSLAGDQETQYF.

The chain carries TRBV9 and TRBJ2-3; D remains ambiguous. The CDR3 consists of 14 residues. The V end lost 2 bases, the J end lost 5 bases, and 12 bases lay between the germline ends. CDR1 and CDR2 (germline): SGDLS, YYNGEE. CDR3 sequence (DNA): TGTGCCAGCAGCGTGGAACGATCCGGAGATACGCAGTATTTT. It encodes CASSVERSGDTQYF.

The chain recombines TRBV29-1 with TRBJ1-1; possibly TRBD1 for D (5 bases). This CDR3 region has 13 residues. Per germline, CDR1 SQVTM and CDR2 ANQGSEA. V shed 3 bases and J shed 1 base, with 9 bases lying between them. The CDR3 reads CSVEGLKNTEAFF. The DNA for the CDR3 is TGCAGCGTTGAGGGGCTAAAGAACACTGAAGCTTTCTTT. Combining the CDR3 with reference TRBV29-1 and TRBJ1-1 gives the whole variable domain SAVISQKPSRDICQRGTSLTIQCQVDSQVTMMFWYRQQPGQSLTLIATANQGSEATYESGFVIDKFPISRPNLTFSTLTVSNMSPEDSSIYLCSVEGLKNTEAFFGQGTRLTVV.

This clone was found a few times. This chain links TRBV7-2 with TRBJ2-5, with 9 bases matching TRBD2. Germline loops: CDR1 SGHTA, CDR2 FQGNSA. Trimming cost V 7 bases and J 3 bases; bases outside gene matches: 9. This CDR3 is 15 amino acids long. The CDR3 is CASTSRLAGKETQYF. The CDR3 DNA reads as TGTGCCAGCACCAGTCGGCTAGCGGGGAAAGAGACCCAGTACTTC.

V and J are TRBV4-3 and TRBJ2-1; 7 nucleotides line up with TRBD1. Trimming cost V 5 bases and J 10 bases; bases outside gene matches: 5. The germline CDR1 and CDR2 sequences are LGHNA and YSLEER. The CDR3 runs to 12 residues. The CDR3 reads CASSARQGEQFF. The CDR3 DNA is TGCGCCAGCAGCGCCCGACAGGGCGAGCAGTTCTTC.